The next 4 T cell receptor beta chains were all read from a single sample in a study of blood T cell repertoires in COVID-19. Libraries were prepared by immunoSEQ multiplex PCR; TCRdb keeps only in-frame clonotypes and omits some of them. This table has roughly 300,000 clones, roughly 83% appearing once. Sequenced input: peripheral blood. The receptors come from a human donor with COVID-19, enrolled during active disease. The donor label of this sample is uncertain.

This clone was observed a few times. DNA for the CDR3: TGTGCCAGTACCTTGAGGTACACTGAAGCTTTCTTT. Protein product: CASTLRYTEAFF. The rearrangement joins TRBV19 to TRBJ1-1; D is unresolved. Germline V gene data show CDR1 as LNHDA and CDR2 as SQIVND (reference sequence). V lost 7 bases to trimming and J lost 3 bases, with 9 bases between them. The CDR3 is 12 amino acids.

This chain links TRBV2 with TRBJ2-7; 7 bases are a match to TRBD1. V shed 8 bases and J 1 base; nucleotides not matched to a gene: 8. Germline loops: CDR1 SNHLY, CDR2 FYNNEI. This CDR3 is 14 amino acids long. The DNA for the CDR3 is TGTGCCAGCCACCTTGACAGGGTATCCTACGAGCAGTACTTC. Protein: CASHLDRVSYEQYF.

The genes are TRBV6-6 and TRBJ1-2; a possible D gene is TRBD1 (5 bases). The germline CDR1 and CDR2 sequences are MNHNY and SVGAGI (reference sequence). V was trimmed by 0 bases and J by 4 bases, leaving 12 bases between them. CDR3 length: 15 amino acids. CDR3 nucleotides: TGTGCCAGCAGTTACTCCGCGGAGGGGAGCTATGGCTACACCTTC. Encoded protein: CASSYSAEGSYGYTF.

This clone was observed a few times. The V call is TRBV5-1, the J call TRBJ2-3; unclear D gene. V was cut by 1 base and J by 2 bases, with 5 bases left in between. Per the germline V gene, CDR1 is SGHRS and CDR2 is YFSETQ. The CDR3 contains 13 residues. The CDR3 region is CASSLFITDTQYF. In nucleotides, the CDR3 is TGCGCCAGCAGCTTGTTCATCACAGATACGCAGTATTTT.